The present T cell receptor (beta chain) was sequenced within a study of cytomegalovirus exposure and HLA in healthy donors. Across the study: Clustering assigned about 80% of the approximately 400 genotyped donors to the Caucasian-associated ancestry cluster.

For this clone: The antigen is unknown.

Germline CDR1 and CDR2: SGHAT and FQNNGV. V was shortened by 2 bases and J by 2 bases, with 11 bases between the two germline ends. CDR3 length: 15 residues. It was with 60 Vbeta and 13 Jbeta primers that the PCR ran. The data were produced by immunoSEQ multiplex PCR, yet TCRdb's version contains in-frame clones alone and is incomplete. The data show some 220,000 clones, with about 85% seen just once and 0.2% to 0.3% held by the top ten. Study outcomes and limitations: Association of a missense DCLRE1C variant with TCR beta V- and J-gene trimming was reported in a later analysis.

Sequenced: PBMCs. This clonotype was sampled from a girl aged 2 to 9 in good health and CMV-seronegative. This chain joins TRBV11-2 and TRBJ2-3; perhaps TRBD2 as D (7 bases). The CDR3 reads CASSLRGGATDTQYF. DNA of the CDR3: TGTGCCAGCAGCTTAAGGGGGGGGGCCACAGATACGCAGTATTTT. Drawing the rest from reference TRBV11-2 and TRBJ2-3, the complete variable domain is EAGVAQSPRYKIIEKRQSVAFWCNPISGHATLYWYQQILGQGPKLLIQFQNNGVVDDSQLPKDRFSAERLKGVDSTLKIQPAKLEDSAVYLCASSLRGGATDTQYFGPGTRLTVL.